One and the same sample provided the 4 T cell receptor beta chains below, sequenced in a study of T cells of healthy individuals (dated by TCRdb to the late 2010s). Libraries were made using 5' RACE. The sequencing machine was an Illumina MiSeq. The raw public data were reprocessed by TCRdb itself: fastp quality trimming at Q25, MiXCR clonotype calling, in-frame beta chains only. Under each unique CDR3 protein, matching rows form one entry showing the most common genes and DNA. The sample table records about 96,000 distinct CDR3 sequences; around 17% of these occur just once. Of the sample, around 6.5% is held by the ten largest clones. These receptors came from a human donor in good health.

This clonotype was detected only once. The chain combines TRBV6-5 with TRBJ1-2, with 12 nucleotides matching TRBD1. V was clipped by 10 bases and J by 4 bases; unmatched bases: 4. CDR3 length: 13 residues. The germline V gene encodes CDR1 MNHEY and CDR2 SVGAGI. CDR3 DNA sequence: TGTGCCATGGGACAGGGGGCTCGCTATGGCTACACCTTC. This codes for CAMGQGARYGYTF.

The chain recombines TRBV12-2 with TRBJ1-5; TRBD1 is the table's D call and was not checked against the DNA. TRBV12-2 is listed as a pseudogene. The CDR3 spans 14 residues. The CDR3 sequence is CASLYQGRNQPQHF. CDR3 nucleotide sequence: TGTGCAAGTCTCTATCAGGGTCGCAATCAGCCCCAGCATTTT.

The chain is built from TRBV6-6 and TRBJ2-1; 9 nucleotides align to TRBD2. CDR1 is MNHNY, CDR2 SVGAGI, per germline (reference sequence). The ends lost 6 bases at V and 7 bases at J; junction bases unmatched: 7. The length of the CDR3 is 14 residues. CDR3 DNA: TGTGCCAGCAGAGCGGGGGGCCCTATGAATGAGCAGTTCTTC. Its translation: CASRAGGPMNEQFF.

The CDR3, as DNA: TGTGCCAGCAGCCTATGGACTAGCGGCTACGAGCAGTACTTC. The encoded protein is CASSLWTSGYEQYF. The V gene is TRBV7-2, the J gene TRBJ2-7, with 10 bases aligning to TRBD2. The length of the CDR3 is 14 residues. V trimming: 5 bases; J trimming: 3 bases; junction bases outside the gene matches: 4. CDR1 is SGHTA, CDR2 FQGNSA, per germline.